A single sample is the source of the 8 T cell receptor beta chains below, sequenced in a study of T cell responses to AZD1222 COVID-19 vaccine. Data came from immunoSEQ multiplex PCR; TCRdb stores just in-frame clones and leaves some out. The sample includes around 140,000 clones, approximately 92% seen only once; the top ten take roughly 3.5%. The source was peripheral blood, collected 28 days after the second AZD1222 dose. Receptors originate from an adult who received the AZD1222 COVID-19 vaccine.

J is TRBJ1-1 and V is TRBV29-1, with no clear D. Deletions cut 7 bases from V and 1 base from J, with 13 bases between. The germline V gene has CDR1 SQVTM and CDR2 ANQGSEA. This CDR3 has 13 residues. The CDR3 DNA sequence: TGCAGCGACGCGGCGCAGGCGAACACTGAAGCTTTCTTT. The encoded protein is CSDAAQANTEAFF.

The count of this clone is one. V usage is TRBV27 and J usage is TRBJ2-1; weak D call: TRBD2 (5 bases). Germline assignment: CDR1 MNHEY and CDR2 SMNVEV (reference sequence). Trimming removed 3 bases from V and 8 bases from J, with 8 bases in between. This CDR3 is built from 12 residues. The CDR3 sequence: CASSFTGDEQFF. CDR3 nucleotide sequence: TGTGCCAGCAGTTTCACCGGGGATGAGCAGTTCTTC.

The rearrangement links TRBV28 to TRBJ2-1; a weak D match, TRBD2 (6 bases). The CDR3 is 15 amino acids. V shed 5 bases and J shed 4 bases, with 15 bases lying between them. Looked up from germline, CDR1 is MDHEN and CDR2 is SYDVKM. CDR3: CASSPFTSLYNEQFF. CDR3 DNA sequence: TGTGCCAGCAGTCCCTTCACTAGCCTTTACAATGAGCAGTTCTTC.

The chain recombines TRBV29-1 with TRBJ2-7; D ambiguous. Germline V CDR1 and CDR2: SQVTM, ANQGSEA. The CDR3 runs to 14 residues. The germline V and J ends were trimmed by 0 bases and 2 bases, with 11 bases remaining between them. CDR3 in DNA: TGCAGCGTTGAAGAAGAAGGTCCCCCCTACGAGCAGTACTTC. Protein: CSVEEEGPPYEQYF.

The chain joins TRBV2 to TRBJ1-2; D call uncertain. The CDR3 sequence is 13 residues long. Per the germline V gene, CDR1 is SNHLY and CDR2 is FYNNEI. Deletions cut 7 bases from V and 0 bases from J, with 9 bases between. CDR3 sequence: CASIQRSNYGYTF. DNA for the CDR3: TGTGCCAGCATACAGCGTTCTAACTATGGCTACACCTTC.

The gene calls are TRBV29-1 and TRBJ2-1, with a possible D match to TRBD2 (5 bases). Per germline, CDR1 SQVTM and CDR2 ANQGSEA. V lost 4 bases and J 5 bases, leaving 9 bases between the germline ends. This CDR3 spans 12 amino acids. The CDR3 DNA is TGCAGCGTTGTATACGGGGACAATGAGCAGTTCTTC. Amino acids: CSVVYGDNEQFF.

This chain connects TRBV13 to TRBJ1-2; TRBD1 matches at 9 bases. Germline loops: CDR1 PRHDT, CDR2 FYEKMQ (reference sequence). The CDR3 has 14 residues. V lost 8 bases to trimming and J lost 5 bases; unmatched junction nucleotides: 9. CDR3 DNA sequence: TGTGCCAGCTCTGGCACAGGGGGCACGTATGGCTACACCTTC. Translating gives CASSGTGGTYGYTF.

The genes are TRBV29-1 and TRBJ1-3, with no clear D. The V gene lost 6 bases and the J gene lost 0 bases, with 9 bases spanning the gap. Germline V gene sequence: CDR1 SQVTM, CDR2 ANQGSEA. This CDR3 region has 13 residues. CDR3 sequence: CSVKQDSGNTIYF. CDR3 coding DNA: TGCAGCGTAAAGCAGGACTCTGGAAACACCATATATTTT.